What follows are 5 T cell receptor beta chains derived from one specimen sequenced in a study of CD8 T cells in ankylosing spondylitis. TCRdb processed the 5' RACE reads anew with MiXCR; each CDR3 protein has one entry. The data hold around 330,000 distinct CDR3 sequences, with around a tenth observed a single time. The sample comprised blood, either unsorted or a sorted T cell fraction (not recorded which). The receptors shown here come from a female donor with ankylosing spondylitis or in good health (not recorded which).

Only a few counts were recorded for this clonotype. The chain is built from TRBV25-1 and TRBJ2-3, with D perhaps TRBD1 (6 bases). From germline, CDR1 is MGHDK and CDR2 SYGVNS. The length of the CDR3 is 17 residues. V lost 0 bases and J 2 bases, leaving 15 bases between the germline ends. The CDR3 bases are TGTGCCAGCAGTGAATATCCGCGGACAGCAACCACAGATACGCAGTATTTT. Translated, it gives CASSEYPRTATTDTQYF.

Ten or more counts support this clonotype. The J gene is TRBJ1-2, the V gene TRBV12-3 or TRBV12-4; 8 nucleotides agree with TRBD1. This CDR3 is built from 16 residues. The V gene end was trimmed by 5 bases and the J gene end by 7 bases; junction bases not matched to a gene: 15. The CDR3 region has the DNA TGTGCCAGCAGTCTAAGACAGGGGACCTTTCTGGGTGGCTACACCTTC. Amino acids: CASSLRQGTFLGGYTF.

CDR3 amino acids: CASGGGRNQPQHF. CDR3 nucleotides: TGTGCCAGCGGAGGAGGTAGGAATCAGCCCCAGCATTTT. The chain combines TRBV9 with TRBJ1-5; no reliable D call. Looked up from germline, CDR1 is SGDLS and CDR2 is YYNGEE. V shed 7 bases and J shed 4 bases, with 12 bases lying between them. The CDR3 runs 13 residues.

On this clonotype: Possible read error: a much larger clone is one base away. CDR3 DNA sequence: TGTGCCAGCAGCTTCACTAGCGGGAGACGACTAGATACGCAGTATTTT. It codes for CASSFTSGRRLDTQYF. This chain connects TRBV7-2 to TRBJ2-3, with 11 bases fitting TRBD2. The CDR3 consists of 16 residues. Germline V CDR1 and CDR2: SGHTA, FQGNSA. V shed 3 bases and J 5 bases; nucleotides not matched to a gene: 7.

The sample holds many counts of this clonotype. V gene TRBV6-4 combines with J gene TRBJ2-3, with TRBD2 matching over 10 bases. Germline CDR1 MRHNA, CDR2 SNTAGT. The CDR3 sequence is 15 residues long. V gave up 3 bases and J gave up 4 bases; unmatched junction bases: 4. CDR3 amino acids: CASSESGGGADTQYF. CDR3 DNA sequence: TGTGCCAGCAGTGAGAGCGGGGGGGGTGCAGATACGCAGTATTTT.